Sequencing of this T cell receptor beta chain was carried out in a study of monozygotic twins with inflammatory bowel disease. Making each TCR library took 3,000 to 4,000 ng of total RNA. UMIs that included a 6-nucleotide sample barcode were added by template switching, which took place during cDNA synthesis. Each CDR3 protein gets one entry in TCRdb, which reprocessed the 5' RACE reads and gives no DNA. This sample's clone table lists about 420,000 distinct CDR3 sequences. Study-level findings and limits: IBD patients shared fewer clonotypes with other individuals than healthy twins, especially patients with disease activity signs. By inverse Simpson index, TCRbeta diversity was lower in IBD patients than in healthy co-twins.

Per germline, CDR1 KGHSH and CDR2 LQKENI. The length of the CDR3 is 11 residues. On this clonotype itself: Its specificity is not known.

The sample consisted of blood. The chain joins TRBV18 to TRBJ2-1. The TCR comes from a human donor with ulcerative colitis or Crohn's disease, or a healthy co-twin of an affected twin (not recorded which). The CDR3: CASSWMDGQFF.